The 2 T cell receptor beta chains in this list originate from one sample, sequenced in a study of cytomegalovirus exposure and HLA in healthy donors. Both 60 Vbeta primers and 13 Jbeta primers went into the PCR. Clones were sequenced by immunoSEQ multiplex PCR, and TCRdb holds only the in-frame ones, with some missing. The sample has 130,000 to 150,000 clones. What was sequenced was PBMCs. These receptors came from a man in his forties in good health and CMV-seronegative.

The chain is built from TRBV5-1 and TRBJ1-1; TRBD1 matches 9 bases. V dropped 4 bases and J dropped 2; count of bases not matched to a gene: 3. This CDR3 spans 14 amino acids. The germline V gene encodes CDR1 SGHRS and CDR2 YFSETQ. CDR3 in amino acids: CASSRQGENTEAFF. The CDR3 DNA follows: TGCGCCAGCAGCCGACAGGGGGAAAACACTGAAGCTTTCTTT. Full variable domain (rest looked up from reference TRBV5-1 and TRBJ1-1): KAGVTQTPRYLIKTRGQQVTLSCSPISGHRSVSWYQQTPGQGLQFLFEYFSETQRNKGNFPGRFSGRQFSNSRSEMNVSTLELGDSALYLCASSRQGENTEAFFGQGTRLTVV.

The DNA of the CDR3 is TGCGCCAGCAGCTTGGAGAGAGCTAACTATGGCTACACCTTC. Its protein product is CASSLERANYGYTF. The genes are TRBV5-1 and TRBJ1-2; D unclear. V lost 0 bases, J lost 0 bases, and 6 bases lay in between. The CDR3 runs to 14 residues. CDR1 and CDR2 from the germline V gene are SGHRS and YFSETQ. Full variable domain (outside the CDR3, taken from reference TRBV5-1 and TRBJ1-2): KAGVTQTPRYLIKTRGQQVTLSCSPISGHRSVSWYQQTPGQGLQFLFEYFSETQRNKGNFPGRFSGRQFSNSRSEMNVSTLELGDSALYLCASSLERANYGYTFGSGTRLTVV.